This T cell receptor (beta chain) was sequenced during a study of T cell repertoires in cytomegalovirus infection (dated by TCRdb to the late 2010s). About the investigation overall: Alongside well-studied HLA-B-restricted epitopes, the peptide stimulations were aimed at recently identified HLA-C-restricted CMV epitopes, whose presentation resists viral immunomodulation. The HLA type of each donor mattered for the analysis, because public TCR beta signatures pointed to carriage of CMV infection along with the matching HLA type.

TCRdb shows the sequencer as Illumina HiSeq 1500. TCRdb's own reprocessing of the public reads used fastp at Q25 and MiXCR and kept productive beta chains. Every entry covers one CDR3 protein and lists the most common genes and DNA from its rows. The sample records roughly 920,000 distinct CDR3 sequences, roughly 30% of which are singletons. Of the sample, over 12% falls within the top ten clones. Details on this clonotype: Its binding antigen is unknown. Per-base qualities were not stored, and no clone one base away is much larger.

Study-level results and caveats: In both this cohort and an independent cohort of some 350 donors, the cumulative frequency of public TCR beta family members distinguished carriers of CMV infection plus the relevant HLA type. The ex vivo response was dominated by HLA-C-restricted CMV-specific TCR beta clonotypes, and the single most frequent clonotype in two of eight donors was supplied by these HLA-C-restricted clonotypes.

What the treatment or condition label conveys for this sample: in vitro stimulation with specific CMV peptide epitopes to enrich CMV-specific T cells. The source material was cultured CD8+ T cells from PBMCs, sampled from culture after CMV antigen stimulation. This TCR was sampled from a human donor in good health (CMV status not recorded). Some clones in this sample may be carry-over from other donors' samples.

The CDR3 protein sequence reads: CAVRATGNGYEQYV. The DNA is as follows: TGTGCCGTAAGGGCGACAGGGAATGGATACGAGCAGTACGTC. In this chain, TRBV10-3 is recombined with TRBJ2-7; a stretch of 7 junction bases matches TRBD1. The germline V gene supplies CDR1 ENHRY and CDR2 SYGVKD. Including cysteine and valine, the CDR3 has 14 amino acids. The kept DNA is CDR3 alone, 42 bases in frame from the first base. Trimming accounts for 11 bases at V and 4 bases at J, while the number of junction bases matched to no gene is 14.